These 9 T cell receptor beta chains came from one sample sequenced in a study of shared clonotypes between healthy human individuals. Here immunoSEQ multiplex PCR was the method, and the copy in TCRdb shows in-frame clones only, minus some. The profile shows about 110,000 clones, about 63% of them singletons. The sequenced sample consisted of memory CD8+ T cells sorted from blood. As for subset: CD45RO+ cells pooled with CCR7-negative TemRA cells. The receptors shown here come from a woman in her 30s in good health.

This clone was observed a single time. The rearrangement joins TRBV27 to TRBJ2-7; D is perhaps TRBD1 or TRBD2 (5 bases each). CDR1 and CDR2 (germline): MNHEY, SMNVEV (reference sequence). The V end lost 6 bases, the J end lost 4 bases, and 22 bases lay between the germline ends. The CDR3 has 16 amino acids. CDR3 in amino acids: CASRVKGTTLAYEQYF. Here the CDR3 DNA reads TGTGCCAGCAGGGTTAAAGGGACCACCTTAGCTTACGAGCAGTACTTC.

V gene TRBV6-1 combines with J gene TRBJ1-1; D is possibly TRBD1 (6 bases). CDR1 is MNHNS and CDR2 is SASEGT in the germline V gene. The length of the CDR3 is 13 residues. The V and J ends lost 6 bases and 1 base respectively, with 9 bases between them. CDR3 in DNA: TGTGCCAGCAGCCGGGGGGCGAACACTGAAGCTTTCTTT. Translating it yields CASSRGANTEAFF.

This clone was counted only a few times. The chain employs TRBV5-8 and TRBJ1-5; unclear D gene. CDR1 and CDR2 from the germline V gene are SGHTS and YDEGEE. CDR3 length: 14 amino acids. Trimming left V 2 bases short and J 1 base short, with 7 bases between. The chain's CDR3 is CASSLRASNQPQHF. CDR3 DNA sequence: TGTGCCAGCAGCTTAAGGGCGAGCAATCAGCCCCAGCATTTT.

This clone was counted between two and nine times. The genes are TRBV6-4 and TRBJ1-5; TRBD1 might be the D (5 bases). Germline V gives CDR1 MRHNA, CDR2 SNTAGT. Deletions cut 2 bases from V and 0 bases from J, with 11 bases between. The CDR3 consists of 16 residues. The CDR3 loop is CASSDRGKYSNQPQHF. The CDR3 nucleotides read TGTGCCAGCAGTGACCGGGGCAAGTATAGCAATCAGCCCCAGCATTTT.

The DNA of the CDR3 is TGTGCCAGCAGTGAGGGGCAGGGGGCCCAAGAGACCCAGTACTTC. This sequence encodes CASSEGQGAQETQYF. This chain connects TRBV25-1 to TRBJ2-5; TRBD1 aligns across 8 bases. Germline assignment: CDR1 MGHDK and CDR2 SYGVNS. The V gene end was trimmed by 3 bases and the J gene end by 1 base; junction bases not matched to a gene: 4. CDR3 length equals 15 residues.

This clone was seen at least ten times. This chain connects TRBV9 to TRBJ2-1, with 11 bases identical to TRBD2. This CDR3 is built from 15 residues. Germline V CDR1 and CDR2: SGDLS, YYNGEE. With V trimmed by 3 bases and J by 8 bases, 7 bases remained unmatched. The CDR3 region is CASSATSGRGDEQFF. DNA for the CDR3: TGTGCCAGCAGCGCCACTAGCGGGAGAGGGGATGAGCAGTTCTTC.

The chain joins TRBV2 to TRBJ2-1; D is unresolved. V was cut by 6 bases and J by 0 bases, with 12 bases left in between. Germline V gives CDR1 SNHLY, CDR2 FYNNEI. CDR3 length: 15 residues. Written as DNA, the CDR3 is TGTGCCAGCAGCTTCGGACCCCGCTCCTACAATGAGCAGTTCTTC. Amino acids: CASSFGPRSYNEQFF. Full variable domain (missing parts from reference TRBV2 and TRBJ2-1): EPEVTQTPSHQVTQMGQEVILRCVPISNHLYFYWYRQILGQKVEFLVSFYNNEISEKSEIFDDQFSVERPDGSNFTLKIRSTKLEDSAMYFCASSFGPRSYNEQFFGPGTRLTVL.

The V gene is TRBV7-8, the J gene TRBJ2-2, with D tentatively TRBD1 or TRBD2 (5 bases each). V was cut by 4 bases and J by 4 bases, with 10 bases left in between. From germline, CDR1 is SGHVS and CDR2 FQNEAQ. The CDR3 is 14 residues long. The chain's CDR3 is CASSSGRVTGELFF. CDR3 nucleotide sequence: TGTGCCAGCAGCTCGGGACGGGTCACCGGGGAGCTGTTTTTT.

This chain connects TRBV28 to TRBJ2-3, with no clear D. Germline-derived CDR1 and CDR2 are MDHEN and SYDVKM. V lost 5 bases and J 2 bases, leaving 14 bases between the germline ends. This CDR3 region has 15 residues. The CDR3 reads CASSLARSFTDTQYF. In DNA, the CDR3 is TGTGCCAGCAGTCTGGCACGGAGCTTCACAGATACGCAGTATTTT. The entire variable domain, with the rest obtained from reference TRBV28 and TRBJ2-3, is as follows: DVKVTQSSRYLVKRTGEKVFLECVQDMDHENMFWYRQDPGLGLRLIYFSYDVKMKEKGDIPEGYSVSREKKERFSLILESASTNQTSMYLCASSLARSFTDTQYFGPGTRLTVL.